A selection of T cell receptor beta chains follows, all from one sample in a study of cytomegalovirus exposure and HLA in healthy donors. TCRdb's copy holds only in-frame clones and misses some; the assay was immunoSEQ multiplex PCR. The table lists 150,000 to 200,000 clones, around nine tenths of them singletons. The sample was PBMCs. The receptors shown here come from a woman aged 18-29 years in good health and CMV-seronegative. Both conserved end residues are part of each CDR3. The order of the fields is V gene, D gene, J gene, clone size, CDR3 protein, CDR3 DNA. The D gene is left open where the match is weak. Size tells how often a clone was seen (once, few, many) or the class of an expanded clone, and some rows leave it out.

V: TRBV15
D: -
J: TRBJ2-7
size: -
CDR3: CATSRDPPGPYEQYF
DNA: TGTGCCACCAGCAGAGATCCCCCAGGGCCCTACGAGCAGTACTTC

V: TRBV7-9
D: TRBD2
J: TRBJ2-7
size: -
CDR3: CASSLTSGGSYEQYF
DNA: TGTGCCAGCAGCTTAACCTCCGGGGGGTCCTACGAGCAGTACTTC

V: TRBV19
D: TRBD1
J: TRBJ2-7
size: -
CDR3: CASSMPGQMYEQYF
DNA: TGTGCCAGTAGTATGCCGGGACAGATGTACGAGCAGTACTTC

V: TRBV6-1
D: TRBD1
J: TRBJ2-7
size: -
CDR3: CASGGQGATYEQYF
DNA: TGTGCCAGCGGGGGGCAGGGGGCAACCTACGAGCAGTACTTC

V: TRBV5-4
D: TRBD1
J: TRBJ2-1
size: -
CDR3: CASSPVGGTGPLDQFF
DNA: TGTGCCAGCAGCCCCGTAGGGGGGACAGGGCCTCTGGATCAGTTCTTC

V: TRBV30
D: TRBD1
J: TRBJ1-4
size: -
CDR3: CAWSPTGGEKLFF
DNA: TGTGCCTGGAGTCCAACAGGGGGCGAAAAACTGTTTTTT

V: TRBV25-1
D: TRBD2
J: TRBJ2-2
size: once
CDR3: CASSANREALTGELFF
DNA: TGTGCCAGCAGTGCAAATCGGGAGGCGCTCACCGGGGAGCTGTTTTTT

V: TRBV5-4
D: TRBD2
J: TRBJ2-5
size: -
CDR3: CASSLGLAGGGETQYF
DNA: TGTGCCAGCAGCTTGGGGCTAGCGGGGGGGGGAGAGACCCAGTACTTC

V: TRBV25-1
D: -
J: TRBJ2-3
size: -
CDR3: CASSDAGRYTDTQYF
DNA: TGTGCCAGCAGTGACGCTGGGAGGTACACAGATACGCAGTATTTT

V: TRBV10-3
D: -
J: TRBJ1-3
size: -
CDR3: CAISVNSGNTIYF
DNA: TGTGCCATCAGTGTTAACTCTGGAAACACCATATATTTT

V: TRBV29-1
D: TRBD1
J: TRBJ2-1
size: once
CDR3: CSGGQSTSYNEQFF
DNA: TGCAGCGGGGGACAGTCTACGTCCTACAATGAGCAGTTCTTC

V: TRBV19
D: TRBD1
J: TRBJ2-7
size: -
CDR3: CASSKDRGNEQYF
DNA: TGTGCCAGTAGTAAGGACAGGGGGAACGAGCAGTACTTC

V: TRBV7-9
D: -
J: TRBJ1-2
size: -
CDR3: CASSLAGGAYGYTF
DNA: TGTGCCAGCAGCTTAGCAGGGGGGGCCTATGGCTACACCTTC

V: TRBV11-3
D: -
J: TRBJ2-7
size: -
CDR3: CASTQPPTTEQYF
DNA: TGTGCCAGCACCCAACCCCCAACTACCGAGCAGTACTTC

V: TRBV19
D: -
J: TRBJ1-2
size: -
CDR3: CASTTGAGEGYGYTF
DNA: TGTGCCAGTACCACAGGCGCGGGGGAGGGCTATGGCTACACCTTC

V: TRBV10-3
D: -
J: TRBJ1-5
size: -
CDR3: CAISENGERNQPQHF
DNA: TGTGCCATCAGTGAAAATGGGGAGCGCAATCAGCCCCAGCATTTT

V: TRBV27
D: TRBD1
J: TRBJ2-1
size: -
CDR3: CASSLSVQGNTEQFF
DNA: TGTGCCAGCAGTTTATCGGTACAGGGGAACACGGAGCAGTTCTTC

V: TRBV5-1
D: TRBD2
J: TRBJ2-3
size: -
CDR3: CASSLLTSGGAVRTGDTQYF
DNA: TGCGCCAGCAGCCTGCTGACTAGCGGGGGGGCAGTCAGGACGGGAGATACGCAGTATTTT

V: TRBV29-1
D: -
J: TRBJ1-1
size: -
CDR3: CSAMREMNTEAFF
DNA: TGCAGCGCGATGAGAGAAATGAACACTGAAGCTTTCTTT

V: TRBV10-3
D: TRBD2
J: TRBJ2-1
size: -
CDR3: CAISDSGGYNEQFF
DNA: TGTGCCATCAGTGATTCGGGGGGCTACAATGAGCAGTTCTTC

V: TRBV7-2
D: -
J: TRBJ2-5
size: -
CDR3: CASSRGAVQETQYF
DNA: TGTGCCAGCAGCCGGGGGGCGGTCCAAGAGACCCAGTACTTC

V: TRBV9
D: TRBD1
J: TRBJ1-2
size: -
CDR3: CATFTGAFRHTF
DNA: TGTGCCACCTTTACAGGGGCTTTCCGGCACACCTTC

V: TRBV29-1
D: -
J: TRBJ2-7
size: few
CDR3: CSVRSPGDYEQYF
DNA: TGCAGCGTTAGAAGTCCCGGGGATTACGAGCAGTACTTC

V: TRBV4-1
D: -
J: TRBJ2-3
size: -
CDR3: CASSRTGTTDTQYF
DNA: TGCGCCAGCAGCCGCACAGGGACCACAGATACGCAGTATTTT

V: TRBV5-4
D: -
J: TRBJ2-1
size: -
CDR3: CASSRGAAYNEQFF
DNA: TGTGCCAGCAGCCGGGGGGCGGCCTACAATGAGCAGTTCTTC

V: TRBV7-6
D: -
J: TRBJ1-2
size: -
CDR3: CASSPRQTNYGYTF
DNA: TGTGCCAGCAGCCCCAGACAGACGAACTATGGCTACACCTTC

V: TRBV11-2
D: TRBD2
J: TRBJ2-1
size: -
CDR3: CASSMGLVTDEQFF
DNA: TGTGCCAGCAGTATGGGACTAGTTACGGATGAGCAGTTCTTC

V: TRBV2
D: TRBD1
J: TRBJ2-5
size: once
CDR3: CASSGNPAKTGGPQETQYF
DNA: TGTGCCAGCAGCGGAAATCCTGCTAAGACAGGGGGGCCCCAAGAGACCCAGTACTTC

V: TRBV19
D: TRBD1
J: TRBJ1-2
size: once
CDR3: CASSSPGQGNYGYTF
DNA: TGTGCCAGTAGCTCCCCAGGACAGGGGAACTATGGCTACACCTTC

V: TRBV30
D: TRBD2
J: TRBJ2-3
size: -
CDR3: CAWSPGLAGHTDTQYF
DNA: TGTGCCTGGAGTCCGGGACTAGCGGGACACACAGATACGCAGTATTTT

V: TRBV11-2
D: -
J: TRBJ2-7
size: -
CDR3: CASSPEASTYEQYF
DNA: TGTGCCAGCAGCCCCGAGGCCTCAACCTACGAGCAGTACTTC

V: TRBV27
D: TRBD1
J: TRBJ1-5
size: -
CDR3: CASSSHPGGKQPQHF
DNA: TGTGCCAGCAGTTCACACCCAGGGGGGAAACAGCCCCAGCATTTT

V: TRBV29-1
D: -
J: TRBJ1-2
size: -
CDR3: CSVEEAGRNYGYTF
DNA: TGCAGCGTTGAAGAGGCCGGCAGGAACTATGGCTACACCTTC

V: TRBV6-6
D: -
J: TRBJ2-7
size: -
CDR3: CASNSYEQYF
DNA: TGTGCCAGCAACAGCTACGAGCAGTACTTC

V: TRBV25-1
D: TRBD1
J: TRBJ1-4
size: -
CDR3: CASSEGNTGGEKLFF
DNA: TGTGCCAGCAGTGAAGGGAACACAGGGGGAGAAAAACTGTTTTTT

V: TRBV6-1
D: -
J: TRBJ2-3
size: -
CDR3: CASSWASEGDTQYF
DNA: TGTGCCAGCAGTTGGGCTAGCGAAGGAGATACGCAGTATTTT

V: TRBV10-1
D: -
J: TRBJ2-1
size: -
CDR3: CASSDRTSGWRGQFF
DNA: TGCGCCAGCAGTGACCGCACCTCGGGGTGGCGGGGGCAGTTCTTC

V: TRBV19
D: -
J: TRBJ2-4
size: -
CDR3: CAGSPRENIQYF
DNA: TGTGCCGGTAGTCCCAGGGAAAACATTCAGTACTTC

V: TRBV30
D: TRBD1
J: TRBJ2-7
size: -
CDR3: CASGQNSYEQYF
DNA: TGTGCCTCGGGACAGAACTCCTACGAGCAGTACTTC

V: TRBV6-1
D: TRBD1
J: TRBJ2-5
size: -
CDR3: CASRLDRSDETQYF
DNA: TGTGCCAGCAGGCTGGACAGGAGCGACGAGACCCAGTACTTC

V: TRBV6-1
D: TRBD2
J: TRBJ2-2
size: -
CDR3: CASSEQGLNTGELFF
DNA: TGTGCCAGCAGTGAACAGGGACTAAACACCGGGGAGCTGTTTTTT

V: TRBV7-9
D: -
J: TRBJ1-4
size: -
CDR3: CASSLVGANEKLFF
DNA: TGTGCCAGCAGCTTAGTAGGGGCAAATGAAAAACTGTTTTTT

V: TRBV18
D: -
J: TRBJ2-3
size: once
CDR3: CASSPPPGNTDTQYF
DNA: TGTGCCAGCTCACCACCGCCGGGAAACACAGATACGCAGTATTTT

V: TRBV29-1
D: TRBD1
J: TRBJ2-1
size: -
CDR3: CSVGRGREEQFF
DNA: TGCAGCGTTGGAAGGGGGCGCGAGGAGCAGTTCTTC